This passage covers 19 T cell receptor beta chains from one sample sequenced in a study of cytomegalovirus exposure and HLA in healthy donors (TCRdb year 2017). The library relied on the immunoSEQ multiplex PCR assay. For the multiplex PCR, a mixture combining 60 forward primers for TCR Vbeta segments and 13 reverse primers for TCR Jbeta segments was used. The immuneACCESS repertoire file appears here via TCRdb, limited to in-frame rearrangements. These files lack a portion of the clones; in checked studies, under half of the deficit traces to unresolved V genes, and the cause of the others is not known. The sample profile shows approximately 130,000 clones; roughly 79% of them were found once. The top ten clonotypes cover approximately 1.7% of the sample. Sequenced sample: PBMCs. The source of these receptors is a woman aged 50 to 60 in good health and CMV-seronegative.

This chain links TRBV18 with TRBJ2-7; a weak D match, TRBD1 (6 bases). Trimming took off 4 bases at V and 3 bases at J, with 7 bases between the two ends. Germline values: CDR1 KGHSH, CDR2 LQKENI. This CDR3 is 12 amino acids long. The CDR3 DNA sequence: TGTGCCAGCTCACGGACAGACTACGAGCAGTACGTC. Encoded protein: CASSRTDYEQYV.

The chain employs TRBV27 and TRBJ1-1; possibly TRBD1 for D (5 bases). This CDR3 spans 15 amino acids. The V end lost 6 bases, the J end lost 1 base, and 15 bases lay between the germline ends. In germline, CDR1 is MNHEY, CDR2 SMNVEV (reference sequence). CDR3 region: CASRSWLRGNTEAFF. For the CDR3, the DNA is TGTGCCAGCAGGTCTTGGCTTAGGGGGAACACTGAAGCTTTCTTT.

The rearrangement links TRBV5-4 to TRBJ2-3, with D perhaps matching TRBD2 (5 bases). The V end lost 4 bases, the J end lost 0 bases, and 15 bases lay between the germline ends. CDR1 SGHNT and CDR2 YYREEE come from the germline V gene (reference sequence). This CDR3 comprises 16 residues. The CDR3 reads CASSPIGVTSTDTQYF. For the CDR3, the DNA is TGTGCCAGCAGCCCCATCGGGGTAACTAGCACAGATACGCAGTATTTT.

This clone was detected only once. The chain employs TRBV30 and TRBJ2-7; the D is unclear. The germline V gene encodes CDR1 GTSNPN and CDR2 SVGIG (reference sequence). This CDR3 comprises 16 residues. The V end lost 1 base, the J end lost 0 bases, and 16 bases lay between the germline ends. The CDR3 here is CAWSAGKTIDSYEQYV. DNA for the CDR3: TGTGCCTGGAGTGCTGGCAAGACCATAGACTCCTACGAGCAGTACGTC.

The J gene is TRBJ1-4, the V gene TRBV15, with D possibly matching TRBD1 (6 bases). The CDR3 sequence is 14 residues long. Germline CDR1 LNHNV, CDR2 YYDKDF (reference sequence). V was shortened by 8 bases and J by 0 bases, with 10 bases between the two germline ends. CDR3 bases: TGTGCCACCCAGGGGAGAACAACTAATGAAAAACTGTTTTTT. It specifies CATQGRTTNEKLFF.

The J gene is TRBJ2-3, the V gene TRBV7-8; no clear D gene. V was clipped by 1 base and J by 1 base, with 6 bases between them. CDR1 is SGHVS and CDR2 is FQNEAQ in the germline V gene. The CDR3 length is 14 residues. The CDR3 DNA follows: TGTGCCAGCAGCTTAGGCGTACGCACAGATACGCAGTATTTT. This translates into CASSLGVRTDTQYF.

The chain couples TRBV7-3 to TRBJ2-6; D is possibly TRBD2 (5 bases). The CDR3 consists of 15 residues. CDR1 is SGHTA and CDR2 is FQGTGA in the germline V gene. Trimming took off 6 bases at V and 2 bases at J, with 11 bases between the two ends. The CDR3 protein is CASSYSGTGANVLTF. DNA of the CDR3: TGTGCCAGCAGTTATTCCGGGACTGGGGCCAACGTCCTGACTTTC.

This chain joins TRBV4-1 and TRBJ2-1; 9 bases are a match to TRBD2. CDR1 is MGHRA and CDR2 is YSYEKL in the germline V gene. V shed 1 base, J shed 10 bases, and the junction held 5 bases outside the gene matches. The CDR3 runs 14 residues. The CDR3 is CASSQVGLAGEQFF. The CDR3 DNA reads TGCGCCAGCAGCCAAGTTGGCCTAGCGGGAGAGCAGTTCTTC.

The V and J genes are TRBV6-4 and TRBJ2-1, with D tentatively TRBD2 (6 bases). CDR1 is MRHNA, CDR2 SNTAGT, per germline. This CDR3 has 15 amino acids. Trimming left V 3 bases short and J 8 bases short, with 17 bases between. The CDR3 loop reads CASSEGPLRDHEQFF. CDR3 coding DNA: TGTGCCAGCAGTGAGGGTCCTCTGCGGGACCATGAGCAGTTCTTC.

This chain links TRBV4-1 with TRBJ2-7; D possibly corresponds to TRBD1 (5 bases). The CDR3 runs 16 residues. Germline CDR1 MGHRA, CDR2 YSYEKL. The ends were cut back, 3 bases at V and 2 bases at J, with 17 bases in the middle. CDR3 in DNA: TGCGCCAGCAGCCAGCCTGACAGAGAACTAACCTACGAGCAGTACTTC. Translation gives CASSQPDRELTYEQYF.

J is TRBJ1-5 and V is TRBV6-5; TRBD1 matches 8 bases. The germline V gene has CDR1 MNHEY and CDR2 SVGAGI. Unmatched junction bases numbered 4, after V lost 5 bases and J lost 4 bases. This CDR3 has 14 residues. CDR3 sequence reads: CASSTGGPNQPQHF. The CDR3 bases are TGTGCCAGCAGTACAGGGGGGCCGAATCAGCCCCAGCATTTT.

The chain links TRBV7-2 to TRBJ2-7, with D possibly TRBD2 on 5 matching bases. Germline loops: CDR1 SGHTA, CDR2 FQGNSA. Deletions cut 2 bases from V and 3 bases from J, with 8 bases between. The CDR3 length is 13 residues. The CDR3 DNA sequence: TGTGCCAGCAGCTTACCCCGGGGCTACGAGCAGTACTTC. Protein sequence: CASSLPRGYEQYF.

The chain links TRBV6-1 to TRBJ2-3, with 10 bases fitting TRBD2. The CDR3 length is 13 residues. The J segment lost 8 bases and the V segment lost 2 bases, leaving 1 base of the junction unmatched. In germline, CDR1 is MNHNS, CDR2 SASEGT. CDR3: CASSEKREGTQYF. The CDR3 coding sequence is TGTGCCAGCAGTGAAAAGCGGGAGGGTACGCAGTATTTT.

In its sample, this clone was seen once. This chain connects TRBV10-3 to TRBJ1-2, with 9 bases lining up with TRBD1. Germline V lookup: CDR1 ENHRY, CDR2 SYGVKD. The trim removed 5 bases at V and 8 bases at J, leaving 6 bases unmatched. The CDR3 has 13 amino acids. The chain's CDR3 is CAISPGTGLGYTF. CDR3 in DNA: TGTGCCATCAGTCCCGGGACAGGGCTCGGCTACACCTTC.

The chain recombines TRBV27 with TRBJ1-4; D ambiguous. CDR3 length: 13 amino acids. In germline, CDR1 is MNHEY, CDR2 SMNVEV (reference sequence). V lost 1 base and J 8 bases, leaving 8 bases between the germline ends. This CDR3 reads CASSLWGGEKLFF. CDR3 DNA: TGTGCCAGCAGTTTATGGGGAGGAGAAAAACTGTTTTTT. Using reference TRBV27 and TRBJ1-4 for the parts outside the CDR3, the full variable domain is EAQVTQNPRYLITVTGKKLTVTCSQNMNHEYMSWYRQDPGLGLRQIYYSMNVEVTDKGDVPEGYKVSRKEKRNFPLILESPSPNQTSLYFCASSLWGGEKLFFGSGTQLSVL.

V gene TRBV6-1 combines with J gene TRBJ1-2; possibly TRBD1 for D (6 bases). Germline values: CDR1 MNHNS, CDR2 SASEGT. There are 14 residues in the CDR3. Deletions cut 6 bases from V and 6 bases from J, with 17 bases between. The CDR3 region has the DNA TGTGCCAGCAGACTCAACCGGGACATAAATGGCTACACCTTC. Protein sequence: CASRLNRDINGYTF.

The chain joins TRBV7-2 to TRBJ1-5; TRBD1 is a possible D gene (5 bases). CDR1 and CDR2 (germline): SGHTA, FQGNSA. The V end lost 5 bases, the J end lost 0 bases, and 20 bases lay between the germline ends. CDR3 length equals 18 residues. CDR3 sequence: CASSARVAPNYSNQPQHF. The CDR3 bases are TGTGCCAGCAGCGCCAGGGTAGCCCCCAATTATAGCAATCAGCCCCAGCATTTT.

The gene calls are TRBV13 and TRBJ1-1, with TRBD1 as a possible D gene (5 bases). This CDR3 has 16 amino acids. Germline CDR1 reads PRHDT; CDR2 reads FYEKMQ (reference sequence). With 0 bases removed from V and 0 bases from J, the gap between germline ends came to 11 bases. CDR3 nucleotide sequence: TGTGCCAGCAGCTTAGGCCCAGGACAAATGAACACTGAAGCTTTCTTT. The encoded protein is CASSLGPGQMNTEAFF.

This clone occurred a few times. The V gene is TRBV7-9, the J gene TRBJ2-7; possible D gene TRBD1, 6 bases. Between the trimmed V and J ends, which lost 5 bases and 2 bases, there was a span of 13 bases. Germline V lookup: CDR1 SEHNR, CDR2 FQNEAQ (reference sequence). CDR3 size: 14 residues. The CDR3 DNA is TGTGCCAGCAGCCCCCAGGGGACCCCCTACGAGCAGTACTTC. Its translation: CASSPQGTPYEQYF.